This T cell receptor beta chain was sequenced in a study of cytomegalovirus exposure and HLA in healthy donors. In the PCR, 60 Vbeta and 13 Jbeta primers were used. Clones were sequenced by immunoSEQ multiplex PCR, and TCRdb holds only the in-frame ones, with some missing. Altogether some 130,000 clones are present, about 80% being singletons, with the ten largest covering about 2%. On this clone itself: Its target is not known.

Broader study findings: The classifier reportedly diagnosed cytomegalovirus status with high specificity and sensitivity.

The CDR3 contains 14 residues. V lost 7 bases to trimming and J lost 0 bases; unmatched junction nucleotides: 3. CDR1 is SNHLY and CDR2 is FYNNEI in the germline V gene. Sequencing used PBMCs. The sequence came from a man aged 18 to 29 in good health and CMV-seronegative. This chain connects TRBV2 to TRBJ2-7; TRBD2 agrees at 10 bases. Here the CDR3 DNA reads TGTGCCAGCAAACTAGCGGGAAACTCCTACGAGCAGTACTTC. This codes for CASKLAGNSYEQYF.